The rows below give T cell receptor beta chains drawn from one sample of a study of blood T cell repertoires in COVID-19. Clones were read by immunoSEQ multiplex PCR, and TCRdb kept only the in-frame ones, dropping some. The sample lists about 160,000 clones, approximately 79% seen once, with approximately 7.6% in the top ten. The sequencing input was peripheral blood. These receptors were obtained from a woman aged 60-75 years with COVID-19, enrolled during active disease. CDR3s include the opening cysteine and the closing phenylalanine or tryptophan. Fields, in order: D gene, CDR3 length, clone size, J gene, V gene, CDR3 DNA, CDR3 protein. A D gene is named only where the DNA matches it firmly. Only part of the rows carry a size: once, few, many, or a class if the clone is expanded.

NA,15,few,TRBJ1-1,TRBV4-3,TGCGCCAGCAGCCAAGATTCTCTACCGCCGCAGGTAGCTTTCTTT,CASSQDSLPPQVAFF
TRBD1,14,NA,TRBJ1-1,TRBV5-1,TGCGCCAGCAGCTCGAGGGCAGGGGGCACTGAAGCTTTCTTT,CASSSRAGGTEAFF
NA,14,NA,TRBJ2-3,TRBV29-1,TGCAGCGCCCACAGCTACCGCAGCACAGATACGCAGTATTTT,CSAHSYRSTDTQYF
TRBD1,15,NA,TRBJ1-3,TRBV4-2,TGTGCCAGCAGCCGGGAGACAGGGGTTGGAAACACCATATATTTT,CASSRETGVGNTIYF
NA,16,NA,TRBJ1-3,TRBV5-4,TGTGCCAGCAGCTCGGGCGGGAGGGACGCTGGAAACACCATATATTTT,CASSSGGRDAGNTIYF
TRBD2,17,NA,TRBJ2-5,TRBV7-2,TGTGCCAGCAGCTTAGGCCCTAGCGGGAGTGCTCAGGAGACCCAGTACTTC,CASSLGPSGSAQETQYF
NA,14,NA,TRBJ1-1,TRBV6-5,TGTGCCAGCAGGGATGGGGCGGTGAACACTGAAGCTTTCTTT,CASRDGAVNTEAFF
NA,16,NA,TRBJ1-5,TRBV6-5,TGTGCCAGCAGTTACAGGGGGGGATTGTTGAATCAGCCCCAGCATTTT,CASSYRGGLLNQPQHF
TRBD2,15,NA,TRBJ2-2,TRBV5-4,TGTGCCAGCAGCTCCGGGACTAGTATCACCGGGGAGCTGTTTTTT,CASSSGTSITGELFF
TRBD2,17,NA,TRBJ2-7,TRBV19,TGTGCCAGTAGCACACCGGGACTAGCGGGAGGGGCGGACGAGCAGTACTTC,CASSTPGLAGGADEQYF
NA,15,NA,TRBJ1-1,TRBV7-3,TGTGCCAGCAGCTTACAACCGGGTAGAAACACTGAAGCTTTCTTT,CASSLQPGRNTEAFF
TRBD2,18,NA,TRBJ2-1,TRBV5-4,TGTGCCAGCAGCTTAAATCGAATAGCGGGAGTTATTAACAATGAGCAGTTCTTC,CASSLNRIAGVINNEQFF
NA,14,NA,TRBJ2-7,TRBV7-9,TGTGCCAGCACCATTAATGCAGGGGGGAACGAGCAGTACTTC,CASTINAGGNEQYF
NA,13,few,TRBJ2-1,TRBV28,TGTGCCACCGGAACCCTGGGGGGCAATGAGCAGTTCTTC,CATGTLGGNEQFF
TRBD2,16,NA,TRBJ2-3,TRBV10-3,TGTGCCATCAGGGGAGGACTAGCGGGCAAGGGGGATACGCAGTATTTT,CAIRGGLAGKGDTQYF
NA,16,few,TRBJ2-3,TRBV6-5,TGTGCCAGCAGTTACTCGTCGGCAGGGGGCACAGATACGCAGTATTTT,CASSYSSAGGTDTQYF
NA,14,NA,TRBJ1-5,TRBV6-2/TRBV6-3,TGTGCCAGCAGTACACCTCCGGGATCGCAGCCCCAGCATTTT,CASSTPPGSQPQHF
NA,14,NA,TRBJ1-4,TRBV11-2,TGTGCCAGCAGCCCGGAGGGCCCTAATGAAAAACTGTTTTTT,CASSPEGPNEKLFF
NA,16,NA,TRBJ1-2,TRBV18,TGTGCCAGCTCACCACCAGGGCGGGGGCTGGCGGGTGGCTACACCTTC,CASSPPGRGLAGGYTF
TRBD1,14,NA,TRBJ1-2,TRBV15,TGTGCCACCAGCCCTAGGGGGCAGGACTATGGCTACACCTTC,CATSPRGQDYGYTF
NA,13,NA,TRBJ1-2,TRBV2,TGTGCCAGCATTTCTCGCAGGGGATATGGCTACACCTTC,CASISRRGYGYTF
NA,12,few,TRBJ1-1,TRBV7-2,TGTGCCAGCACCCTCACAGGGTATAAGGCTTTCTTT,CASTLTGYKAFF
TRBD2,15,NA,TRBJ2-7,TRBV11-2,TGTGCCAGCAGCTTAACTAGCGGGAGGGCCGGGGAGCAGTACTTC,CASSLTSGRAGEQYF
TRBD1,15,once,TRBJ1-2,TRBV9,TGTGCCAGCAGCGAGCGGGACAGGCGGTCATATGGCTACACCTTC,CASSERDRRSYGYTF
NA,15,NA,TRBJ2-1,TRBV4-3,TGCGCCAGCAGCCAAGCAGCGGCGAAGAACAATGAGCAGTTCTTC,CASSQAAAKNNEQFF
TRBD1,13,NA,TRBJ1-1,TRBV19,TGTGCCAGTAGTCCCCGACAGGGATCTGAAGCTTTCTTT,CASSPRQGSEAFF
NA,13,NA,TRBJ1-2,TRBV19,TGTGCCAGTAGTACCTCAGGGTTCGGTGGCTACACCTTC,CASSTSGFGGYTF
TRBD1,15,NA,TRBJ1-3,TRBV7-2,TGTGCCAGCAGCTTAGTTAGGACAGGGGGAAACACCATATATTTT,CASSLVRTGGNTIYF
NA,14,NA,TRBJ1-6,TRBV18,TGTGCCAGCTCACCGGGACACCCTAATTCACCCCTCCACTTT,CASSPGHPNSPLHF
NA,12,NA,TRBJ1-5,TRBV6-6,TGTGCCAGCAGCCAGGGAATTCTGCCCCAGCATTTT,CASSQGILPQHF
TRBD2,17,NA,TRBJ2-2,TRBV7-9,TGTGCCAGCACCCCCCTCCGGGCGGGAGTATCTGCCGGGGAGCTGTTTTTT,CASTPLRAGVSAGELFF
TRBD1,17,NA,TRBJ2-1,TRBV28,TGTGCCAGCAAGACCCCCGGGACAGGGGGAGGGAACAATGAGCAGTTCTTC,CASKTPGTGGGNNEQFF
TRBD2,15,NA,TRBJ2-4,TRBV6-2/TRBV6-3,TGTGCCAGCAGCACTAGCGGGAGTCCCAAAAACATTCAGTACTTC,CASSTSGSPKNIQYF
NA,11,many,TRBJ1-2,TRBV6-5,TGTGCCAGTCTCACGTCAGTTGGCTACACCTTC,CASLTSVGYTF
TRBD2,17,NA,TRBJ2-3,TRBV28,TGTGCCAGCAGTCCCACCCGGGGAGGGGCTAGCACAGATACGCAGTATTTT,CASSPTRGGASTDTQYF
TRBD1,13,NA,TRBJ2-5,TRBV6-4,TGTGCCAGCAGTGAAGGCAGGGGGGAGACCCAGTACTTC,CASSEGRGETQYF
NA,14,NA,TRBJ2-3,TRBV4-2,TGTGCCTCTAAAGTGGGACTTCTCACAGATACGCAGTATTTT,CASKVGLLTDTQYF
TRBD1,16,NA,TRBJ2-1,TRBV6-4,TGTGCCAGCAGTGACTCACCGGGACAGGGAAAAGATGAGCAGTTCTTC,CASSDSPGQGKDEQFF
TRBD1,13,NA,TRBJ1-2,TRBV11-1,TGTGCCAGCAGTCGTACAGGGGGCGCAGGCTACACCTTC,CASSRTGGAGYTF
TRBD1,15,NA,TRBJ2-2,TRBV7-3,TGTGCCAGCAGCAACCGACAGGGTGGGACCGGGGAGCTGTTTTTT,CASSNRQGGTGELFF
TRBD1,13,NA,TRBJ2-1,TRBV5-4,TGTGCCAGCAGCTTGGGTGGGACAGCTGAGCAGTTCTTC,CASSLGGTAEQFF
NA,15,NA,TRBJ1-3,TRBV5-1,TGCGCCAGCAGCTTGGGGAGTAGTGATGGAAACACCATATATTTT,CASSLGSSDGNTIYF
NA,13,NA,TRBJ2-5,TRBV5-4,TGTGCCAGCAGCTTCAAACATCAAGAGACCCAGTACTTC,CASSFKHQETQYF
NA,16,NA,TRBJ1-5,TRBV4-1,TGCGCCAGCAGCCAAGTCAATACTTATAGCAATCAGCCCCAGCATTTT,CASSQVNTYSNQPQHF
NA,12,NA,TRBJ2-5,TRBV10-1,TGCGCCAGCAGTGAGTCTTCGGAGACCCAGTACTTC,CASSESSETQYF
TRBD2,15,NA,TRBJ2-7,TRBV6-5,TGTGCCAGCAAGGGACTAGGGCTAGAGGGTACCGAGCAGTACTTC,CASKGLGLEGTEQYF
NA,17,NA,TRBJ2-3,TRBV7-9,TGTGCCAGCAGCTTACCGGCTAGCCACCTAAACACAGATACGCAGTATTTT,CASSLPASHLNTDTQYF
TRBD1,15,NA,TRBJ1-2,TRBV5-1,TGCGCCAGCAGCTTGGCCGACAGGGTGATTCATGGCTACACCTTC,CASSLADRVIHGYTF
NA,15,NA,TRBJ1-3,TRBV7-6,TGTGCCAGCAGCCGTAATAGCGGGGCTGGAAACACCATATATTTT,CASSRNSGAGNTIYF
NA,18,NA,TRBJ2-3,TRBV11-2,TGTGCCAGCAGCTTAAGAAGGGGTCTGGACGTGGGCACAGATACGCAGTATTTT,CASSLRRGLDVGTDTQYF
TRBD1,16,many,TRBJ2-5,TRBV7-2,TGTGCCAGCAGCTCCTTCCCCAGGGGGTATGGAGAGACCCAGTACTTC,CASSSFPRGYGETQYF
NA,15,NA,TRBJ2-3,TRBV6-5,TGTGCCAGCAGATCCGCCGGACTTTCCACAGATACGCAGTATTTT,CASRSAGLSTDTQYF
NA,18,NA,TRBJ2-4,TRBV6-2/TRBV6-3,TGTGCCAGCAGTCCCGAAGGACCGATTCCGGGGGCCAAAAACATTCAGTACTTC,CASSPEGPIPGAKNIQYF
NA,15,NA,TRBJ1-6,TRBV19,TGTGCCAGTAGTATTTTTGAGACATATAATTCACCCCTCCACTTT,CASSIFETYNSPLHF
NA,12,NA,TRBJ1-5,TRBV28,TGTGCCAGCAGTTTCAGACAGCAGCCCCAGCATTTT,CASSFRQQPQHF
TRBD1,17,NA,TRBJ1-1,TRBV5-6,TGTGCCAGCAGCTTCCCGGGACAGGGGGTTAAAAACACTGAAGCTTTCTTT,CASSFPGQGVKNTEAFF
NA,14,NA,TRBJ2-1,TRBV4-3,TGCGCCAGCAGCCAAGGGTTCACAGTGAATGAGCAGTTCTTC,CASSQGFTVNEQFF